The 19 T cell receptor beta chains listed next were all sequenced from one sample in a study of T-cell memory formation after mild COVID-19. TCRdb reprocessed the 5' RACE reads with MiXCR, giving one entry per CDR3 protein. The table records about 350,000 distinct CDR3 sequences, approximately 13% of them present only once. Sequences were obtained from PBMCs or a T cell subset sorted from them (not recorded which). The receptors stem from a man aged 18 to 29 who had mild COVID-19 (a few samples of this study predate the infection). Cell type and time point are not known.

The sample holds many counts of this clonotype. The gene calls are TRBV4-2 and TRBJ2-1; the D gene is possibly TRBD2 (7 bases). CDR1 and CDR2 (germline): LGHNA, YNFKEQ. V lost 0 bases and J lost 8, with 20 bases in between. The CDR3 has 17 amino acids. The CDR3 DNA follows: TGTGCCAGCAGCCAAGATAACAGAGAGGGGGGGTGGGATGAGCAGTTCTTC. Translated: CASSQDNREGGWDEQFF.

This clonotype was counted only a few times. The CDR3 DNA sequence: TGTGCCAGCAGTTTGCGCACAGGGAGCCTATTTGAGTCTCCTAGGGACAATGAGCAGTTCTTC. Translation: CASSLRTGSLFESPRDNEQFF. V and J are TRBV6-5 and TRBJ2-1; weak D call: TRBD1 (6 bases). V was trimmed by 4 bases and J by 5 bases, leaving 33 bases between them. The CDR3 totals 21 residues. Germline loops: CDR1 MNHEY, CDR2 SVGAGI.

This clonotype was counted only a few times. The chain carries TRBV10-3 and TRBJ1-1; maybe TRBD1 (6 bases). The V end was cut by 6 bases, the J end by 1 base, with 9 bases between. The germline gives CDR1 ENHRY, CDR2 SYGVKD. The CDR3 length is 13 residues. The DNA for the CDR3 is TGTGCCATCAGGGGAGGGGGGAACACTGAAGCTTTCTTT. Amino acid sequence: CAIRGGGNTEAFF.

This chain connects TRBV4-3 to TRBJ1-6; the D is unclear. The CDR3 spans 13 residues. Trimming took 3 bases from V and 11 from J, leaving 11 bases between them. Germline assignment: CDR1 LGHNA and CDR2 YSLEER. The CDR3, as DNA: TGCGCCAGCAGCCACATCTTCCACGCACCCCTCCACTTT. This encodes CASSHIFHAPLHF.

The chain joins TRBV5-1 to TRBJ2-5, with D maybe TRBD1 (5 bases). Germline CDR1 reads SGHRS; CDR2 reads YFSETQ. V lost 6 bases and J 0 bases, leaving 15 bases between the germline ends. The CDR3 runs 15 residues. The DNA for the CDR3 is TGCGCCAGCAACCAACCAGGGTCTTACCAAGAGACCCAGTACTTC. Amino acids: CASNQPGSYQETQYF.

The chain is built from TRBV23-1 and TRBJ2-7; 7 positions match TRBD2. TRBV23-1 is placed among ORFs of uncertain function. Trimming at V came to 4 bases and at J to 5 bases, leaving 11 bases not matched to a gene. The CDR3 is made up of 15 amino acids. The CDR3 DNA sequence: TGCGCCAGCAGTCGAACCATGGGAGGGCCCCACGAGCAGTACGTC. Translation gives CASSRTMGGPHEQYV.

The chain recombines TRBV5-1 with TRBJ1-2; perhaps TRBD1 as D (5 bases). Trimming took 0 bases from V and 8 from J, leaving 14 bases between them. Germline CDR1 SGHRS, CDR2 YFSETQ. The CDR3 length is 14 residues. CDR3 DNA: TGCGCCAGCAGCTTGGATCGGGGGGTCTTAGGCTACACCTTC. It translates to CASSLDRGVLGYTF.

CDR3 residues: CASSLVTGHFGGYTF. CDR3 coding DNA: TGCGCCAGCAGCTTGGTAACGGGACACTTTGGAGGCTACACCTTC. The rearrangement links TRBV5-1 to TRBJ1-2; D might be TRBD1 (6 bases). Trimming took off 0 bases at V and 8 bases at J, with 17 bases between the two ends. CDR1 is SGHRS and CDR2 is YFSETQ in the germline V gene. The CDR3 totals 15 residues.

The chain joins TRBV19 to TRBJ2-7; possibly TRBD1 for D (6 bases). CDR3 length equals 13 residues. In germline, CDR1 is LNHDA, CDR2 SQIVND (reference sequence). Trimming stripped 5 bases from V and 4 bases from J, with 12 bases between. The CDR3 nucleotides read TGTGCCAGTAGTTACAGGGACGGGTACGAGCAGTACGTC. Translating gives CASSYRDGYEQYV.

The chain recombines TRBV20-1 with TRBJ2-7; TRBD1 agrees at 7 bases. The CDR3 has 17 amino acids. CDR1 and CDR2 (germline): DFQATT, SNEGSKA (reference sequence). V gave up 2 bases and J gave up 4 bases; unmatched junction bases: 17. CDR3 protein: CSARMDRSPGSFYEQYF. Here the CDR3 DNA reads TGCAGTGCTAGAATGGACAGGTCCCCGGGAAGCTTTTACGAGCAGTACTTC.

This sequence joins TRBV12-3 or TRBV12-4 and TRBJ1-2; D remains ambiguous. This CDR3 region has 14 residues. The V end lost 5 bases, the J end lost 6 bases, and 16 bases lay between the germline ends. CDR3 in DNA: TGTGCCAGCAGTCTGGACGCCTACGCGGATGGCTACACCTTC. This sequence encodes CASSLDAYADGYTF.

The table lists this clonotype with a few counts. The chain recombines TRBV5-1 with TRBJ1-1; TRBD1 aligns across 7 bases. This CDR3 contains 15 residues. Per the germline V gene, CDR1 is SGHRS and CDR2 is YFSETQ. The trim removed 4 bases at V and 0 bases at J, leaving 6 bases unmatched. CDR3 DNA: TGCGCCAGCAGCGAGGGACAGTTCATGAACACTGAAGCTTTCTTT. Encoded protein: CASSEGQFMNTEAFF.

V and J are TRBV5-4 and TRBJ2-2; 10 bases match TRBD2. Unmatched junction bases numbered 11, after V lost 4 bases and J lost 2 bases. Germline V gene lookup returns CDR1 SGHNT and CDR2 YYREEE (reference sequence). This CDR3 is built from 18 residues. Here the CDR3 reads CASSPNLAGAINTGELFF. The CDR3 region has the DNA TGTGCCAGCAGCCCTAATCTAGCGGGGGCTATAAACACCGGGGAGCTGTTTTTT.

The chain employs TRBV2 and TRBJ2-7; the match to TRBD2 covers 7 bases. The CDR3 runs to 15 residues. V dropped 6 bases and J dropped 4; count of bases not matched to a gene: 12. Germline V lookup: CDR1 SNHLY, CDR2 FYNNEI. This CDR3 reads CASRLGTTGGYEQYV. For the CDR3, the DNA is TGTGCCAGCAGGCTAGGGACTACCGGCGGGTACGAGCAGTACGTC.

This clonotype was counted many times. The gene calls are TRBV5-1 and TRBJ1-5, with 9 bases aligning to TRBD1. CDR1 and CDR2 from the germline V gene are SGHRS and YFSETQ. Germline trimming cut 4 bases from V and 5 bases from J; bases unmatched to any gene: 4. CDR3 length: 14 amino acids. The CDR3 sequence is CASSVDRGDQPQHF. The CDR3 nucleotides are TGCGCCAGCAGCGTGGACAGGGGAGATCAGCCCCAGCATTTT.

The gene calls are TRBV7-3 and TRBJ2-3, with 9 bases that match TRBD2. Unmatched junction bases numbered 12, after V lost 9 bases and J lost 2 bases. The CDR3 has 16 residues. Looked up from germline, CDR1 is SGHTA and CDR2 is FQGTGA. The DNA for the CDR3 is TGTGCCAGTAGCGGGGGTTCGGGAGGACTCACAGATACGCAGTATTTT. Translated: CASSGGSGGLTDTQYF.

The chain is built from TRBV7-2 and TRBJ2-3; D not certain. V was clipped by 5 bases and J by 1 base, with 10 bases between them. This CDR3 region has 14 residues. CDR1 and CDR2 from the germline V gene are SGHTA and FQGNSA. The CDR3 sequence: CASSHSWGTDTQYF. The DNA of the CDR3 is TGTGCCAGCAGCCATAGCTGGGGCACAGATACGCAGTATTTT.

This clonotype was recorded a few times. The chain has TRBV9 and TRBJ2-3, with TRBD1 matching over 11 bases. V lost 4 bases and J lost 4; bases outside the gene matches: 14. CDR1 is SGDLS, CDR2 YYNGEE, per germline. The CDR3 spans 18 residues. This chain's CDR3 is CASSSHPGGQGVADTQYF. CDR3 in DNA: TGTGCCAGCAGCTCCCATCCAGGGGGACAGGGGGTAGCAGATACGCAGTATTTT.

The rearrangement uses TRBV5-6 and TRBJ1-5; TRBD1 might be the D (5 bases). V lost 2 bases to trimming and J lost 7 bases, with 16 bases between them. CDR1 SGHDT and CDR2 YYEEEE come from the germline V gene. The CDR3 has 15 residues. The CDR3 sequence is CASSLFMRGLQPQHF. CDR3 bases: TGTGCCAGCAGCTTATTTATGCGGGGACTGCAGCCCCAGCATTTT.